The source of this T cell receptor beta chain is a study of blood T cell repertoires in COVID-19. Looking at the study overall: Acute-phase and convalescent COVID-19 samples originated in the United States, Italy and Spain. Sample material is recorded as cDNA or gDNA derived from T cells, B-cell-depleted T cells, or PBMCs.

Profiling relied on immunoSEQ multiplex PCR, and the TCRdb table lists in-frame clones only, not all of them. In the table there are approximately 100,000 clones, approximately 84% of which are singletons. CDR1 and CDR2 (germline): KGHSH, LQKENI. This CDR3 is built from 12 residues. V was pared by 6 bases and J by 8 bases, with 13 bases between. The chain couples TRBV18 to TRBJ1-1; D possibly corresponds to TRBD1 (5 bases). This sequence was found in a man between 65 and 80 years old with acute or convalescent COVID-19. The sample consisted of peripheral blood. CDR3 bases: TGTGCCAGCTCCCAACAGGCCAGGGAAGCTTTCTTT. Its translation is CASSQQAREAFF.